This TCR beta chain was profiled in a study of blood T cell repertoires in COVID-19. Study at large: PBMCs, B-cell-depleted T cells, or T cells were the source of the cDNA or gDNA that made up the material.

The V and J ends lost 7 bases and 5 bases, in that order; junction bases with no gene match: 13. CDR1 SQVTM and CDR2 ANQGSEA come from the germline V gene. This CDR3 contains 14 residues. Here immunoSEQ multiplex PCR was the method, and the copy in TCRdb shows in-frame clones only, minus some. The repertoire holds tens of thousands of clones, around four fifths seen once, with almost 3.5% in the top ten. Specimen: peripheral blood. This receptor was identified in a man aged 50 to 59 with acute or convalescent COVID-19. The rearrangement links TRBV29-1 to TRBJ1-2, with TRBD1 identical over 7 bases. The CDR3 is CSASTGPSFYGYTF. The CDR3, as DNA: TGCAGCGCCTCGACAGGGCCCAGCTTTTATGGCTACACCTTC.